The following is a T cell receptor beta chain sequence with its context. This CDR3 comprises 14 residues. V dropped 0 bases and J dropped 2; count of bases not matched to a gene: 1. CDR1 and CDR2 (germline): SGHNT, YYREEE (reference sequence). Ages ranged from roughly 18 to 95 years, with residence in about 23 US areas. Donors of Cohort 3 who recovered were those that had two negative PCRs, clearance, or symptom resolution. This record belongs to a study of blood T cell repertoires in COVID-19. TCRdb's table, derived via immunoSEQ multiplex PCR, lists solely in-frame clones and lacks some. Here the sample spans about 210,000 clones, 70% to 90% being singletons.

This receptor was identified in a man younger than 45 who had recovered from COVID-19. Sample: PBMCs or T cells enriched from blood (not recorded which). This chain links TRBV5-4 with TRBJ2-5, with 7 bases matching TRBD1. CDR3 in DNA: TGTGCCAGCAGCTTGGACAGGGGTCAAGAGACCCAGTACTTC. The encoded protein is CASSLDRGQETQYF.